The 16 T cell receptor beta chains listed next were all sequenced from one sample in a study of blood T cell repertoires in COVID-19. Profiling relied on immunoSEQ multiplex PCR, and the TCRdb table lists in-frame clones only, not all of them. The sample has approximately 170,000 clones; 80% are singletons. Source material: PBMCs or T cells enriched from blood (not recorded which). These receptors all stem from a man aged 40-49 years who had recovered from COVID-19.

This chain uses TRBV11-2 with TRBJ2-1; no clear D. The CDR3 extends over 16 amino acids. Trimming cost V 8 bases and J 5 bases, with 22 bases left between them. Germline values: CDR1 SGHAT, CDR2 FQNNGV. CDR3 nucleotide sequence: TGTGCCAGCCTTACAGTTTCCGTGACATCTAACAATGAGCAGTTCTTC. It codes for CASLTVSVTSNNEQFF.

The rearrangement uses TRBV2 and TRBJ2-2, with TRBD1 matching over 9 bases. This CDR3 is built from 14 residues. With V trimmed by 7 bases and J by 4 bases, 4 bases remained unmatched. Germline V CDR1 and CDR2: SNHLY, FYNNEI. In DNA form, the CDR3 reads TGTGCCAGCACTGGGGACAGGGCCACCGGGGAGCTGTTTTTT. It encodes CASTGDRATGELFF.

This chain connects TRBV2 to TRBJ1-3; D is undetermined. This CDR3 spans 15 amino acids. The V end was cut by 3 bases, the J end by 0 bases, with 9 bases between. Germline V gene sequence: CDR1 SNHLY, CDR2 FYNNEI. This CDR3 is CASSETTVSGNTIYF. The CDR3 nucleotides read TGTGCCAGCAGTGAGACAACAGTCTCTGGAAACACCATATATTTT.

The count of this clone is one. This rearrangement joins TRBV9 to TRBJ2-2, with TRBD2 as a possible D gene (5 bases). Germline CDR1 SGDLS, CDR2 YYNGEE. V lost 3 bases to trimming and J lost 7 bases, with 10 bases between them. The CDR3 length is 13 residues. The CDR3 DNA follows: TGTGCCAGCAGCGCTGGGGAGTTCGGGGAGCTGTTTTTT. Translating gives CASSAGEFGELFF.

This sequence joins TRBV19 and TRBJ1-5; 7 nucleotides match TRBD1. The ends lost 7 bases at V and 0 bases at J; junction bases unmatched: 9. Germline V lookup: CDR1 LNHDA, CDR2 SQIVND (reference sequence). The CDR3 extends over 16 amino acids. Here the CDR3 reads CASTGTGTDSNQPQHF. CDR3 in DNA: TGTGCCAGTACCGGCACCGGGACAGATAGCAATCAGCCCCAGCATTTT.

The chain joins TRBV9 to TRBJ1-2; 7 nucleotides match TRBD1. Germline V gives CDR1 SGDLS, CDR2 YYNGEE. V trimming: 7 bases; J trimming: 6 bases; junction bases outside the gene matches: 9. The length of the CDR3 is 13 residues. The CDR3 DNA reads TGTGCCAGCGGCTCCTTTACAGGGGATGGCTACACCTTC. It encodes CASGSFTGDGYTF.

V and J are TRBV5-4 and TRBJ2-5; weak D call: TRBD1 (5 bases). V was clipped by 4 bases and J by 6 bases, with 22 bases between them. The CDR3 covers 16 residues. CDR1 is SGHNT, CDR2 YYREEE, per germline (reference sequence). CDR3: CASSPTTRRVEKTQYF. The CDR3, as DNA: TGTGCCAGCAGCCCAACTACCCGCAGGGTCGAAAAGACCCAGTACTTC.

The V call is TRBV5-4, the J call TRBJ1-5; D is possibly TRBD1 (6 bases). Germline CDR1 reads SGHNT; CDR2 reads YYREEE (reference sequence). V lost 3 bases and J lost 6, with 13 bases in between. CDR3 size: 14 residues. CDR3 protein: CASSWGGAGQPQHF. Written as DNA, the CDR3 is TGTGCCAGCAGCTGGGGGGGCGCAGGTCAGCCCCAGCATTTT.

This chain links TRBV6-5 with TRBJ2-2, with D unresolved. Germline V gene sequence: CDR1 MNHEY, CDR2 SVGAGI. CDR3 size: 16 residues. V dropped 2 bases and J dropped 0 bases, with 10 bases sitting between them. CDR3 region: CASSYPQSPNTGELFF. CDR3 DNA sequence: TGTGCCAGCAGTTACCCACAGTCTCCGAACACCGGGGAGCTGTTTTTT.

The CDR3, as DNA: TGCGCCAGCAGCCAAGGGACTAGCGGGAGAAATGAGCAGTTCTTC. It codes for CASSQGTSGRNEQFF. The genes are TRBV4-1 and TRBJ2-1; 13 nucleotides line up with TRBD2. CDR3 length equals 15 residues. Losses at the gene ends were 1 base for V and 7 bases for J; bases not matched to a gene: 1. Germline V lookup: CDR1 MGHRA, CDR2 YSYEKL.

This sequence joins TRBV5-4 and TRBJ1-1; D is uncertain. CDR3 length: 13 amino acids. Per the germline V gene, CDR1 is SGHNT and CDR2 is YYREEE (reference sequence). Trimming pared 0 bases from V and 0 bases from J, leaving 3 bases between. CDR3 region: CASSLGLNTEAFF. The CDR3 nucleotides read TGTGCCAGCAGCTTGGGGCTGAACACTGAAGCTTTCTTT.

V and J are TRBV10-3 and TRBJ1-6, with D possibly being TRBD1 (5 bases). This CDR3 is built from 15 residues. Germline V gene data show CDR1 as ENHRY and CDR2 as SYGVKD. Trimming shortened V by 0 bases and J by 9 bases, and 12 bases separated the two germline ends. This CDR3 is CAISESSGASSPLHF. The CDR3 bases are TGTGCCATCAGTGAGTCGTCTGGGGCCAGTTCACCCCTCCACTTT.

The DNA for the CDR3 is TGTGCCAGCAGCCCCCCGGGGGATCCTCAAGCTTTCTTT. It is translated as CASSPPGDPQAFF. The V and J genes are TRBV7-9 and TRBJ1-1; D may be TRBD1 (5 bases). Deletions cut 5 bases from V and 9 bases from J, with 16 bases between. The CDR3 is made up of 13 amino acids. The germline V gene has CDR1 SEHNR and CDR2 FQNEAQ (reference sequence).

This chain uses TRBV24-1 with TRBJ2-3; 9 bases map to TRBD1. The ends lost 3 bases at V and 4 bases at J; junction bases unmatched: 4. This CDR3 is 15 amino acids long. Germline CDR1 is KGHDR and CDR2 is SFDVKD. The CDR3 is CATSDHRDRADTQYF. CDR3 in DNA: TGTGCCACCAGTGATCACCGGGACAGGGCAGATACGCAGTATTTT.

The chain joins TRBV15 to TRBJ2-5, with D possibly matching TRBD2 (6 bases). Germline V gene data show CDR1 as LNHNV and CDR2 as YYDKDF (reference sequence). Between the trimmed V and J ends, which lost 1 base and 3 bases, there was a span of 18 bases. The CDR3 sequence is 17 residues long. The CDR3: CATSRGGGVRREETQYF. The CDR3 region has the DNA TGTGCCACCAGCAGAGGAGGAGGGGTTAGGCGCGAAGAGACCCAGTACTTC.

A few counts support this clone. This chain uses TRBV4-1 with TRBJ1-1; no clear D. V lost 1 base, J lost 1 base, and 10 bases lay in between. The V gene's germline CDR1 is MGHRA and CDR2 YSYEKL. CDR3 size: 15 residues. The CDR3 reads CASSQVYPGNTEAFF. DNA of the CDR3: TGCGCCAGCAGCCAAGTATATCCCGGGAACACTGAAGCTTTCTTT.